The clone carrying this T cell receptor (beta chain) occurred a few times. The record originates from a study of identical twins. TCRdb re-called the 5' RACE reads with MiXCR, one entry per CDR3 protein. The profile shows 1.5 million to 2 million distinct CDR3 sequences, less than 35% of them singletons. Deletions cut 5 bases from V and 4 bases from J, with 10 bases between. The CDR3 runs to 13 residues. The germline V gene has CDR1 LNHNV and CDR2 YYDKDF (reference sequence). Material: cord blood. The gene calls are TRBV15 and TRBJ2-3; maybe TRBD2 (5 bases). This clonotype was obtained from a newborn girl in good health. CDR3 loop: CATSWKEADTQYF. The CDR3 DNA reads TGTGCCACCAGCTGGAAGGAGGCAGATACGCAGTATTTT.